A selection of T cell receptor beta chains follows, all from one sample in a study of blood T cell repertoires in COVID-19. Profiling relied on immunoSEQ multiplex PCR, and the TCRdb table lists in-frame clones only, not all of them. Seen here are just over 90,000 clones, about three quarters observed once, and the top ten hold 7%. The sample comprised peripheral blood. These receptor sequences come from a man aged 65 to 79 with acute or convalescent COVID-19. CDR3s include the opening cysteine and the closing phenylalanine or tryptophan. The order of the fields is V gene, J gene, CDR3 protein.

v_gene: TRBV5-1
j_gene: TRBJ2-5
CDR3aa: CASSFNFQETQYF

v_gene: TRBV9
j_gene: TRBJ2-3
CDR3aa: CASSVAATVSTDTQYF

v_gene: TRBV7-2
j_gene: TRBJ1-1
CDR3aa: CASIPGQGNTEAFF

v_gene: TRBV5-1
j_gene: TRBJ2-2
CDR3aa: CASSLVAAANTGELFF

v_gene: TRBV28
j_gene: TRBJ1-2
CDR3aa: CASSLESGRGYTF

v_gene: TRBV29-1
j_gene: TRBJ2-5
CDR3aa: CSVLGQAETQYF

v_gene: TRBV18
j_gene: TRBJ1-5
CDR3aa: CASSFTGVHQPQHF

v_gene: TRBV7-3
j_gene: TRBJ2-3
CDR3aa: CASSLSAGGRHTQYF

v_gene: TRBV4-1
j_gene: TRBJ2-7
CDR3aa: CASSQGLAGGQYF

v_gene: TRBV19
j_gene: TRBJ2-2
CDR3aa: CASSKLAGELFF

v_gene: TRBV29-1
j_gene: TRBJ1-5
CDR3aa: CSVITGSNQPQHF

v_gene: TRBV7-6
j_gene: TRBJ1-5
CDR3aa: CASSLGSTNQPQHF

v_gene: TRBV24-1
j_gene: TRBJ2-5
CDR3aa: CATSDQGAGQETQYF

v_gene: TRBV30
j_gene: TRBJ1-2
CDR3aa: CAWTSRLSYGYTF

v_gene: TRBV5-5
j_gene: TRBJ1-2
CDR3aa: CASSLDPGENYGYTF

v_gene: TRBV5-6
j_gene: TRBJ2-2
CDR3aa: CASSLRQVTGELFF

v_gene: TRBV19
j_gene: TRBJ1-2
CDR3aa: CASRLDRGRDGYTF

v_gene: TRBV7-6
j_gene: TRBJ2-2
CDR3aa: CASSLAGTGELFF

v_gene: TRBV12-3/TRBV12-4
j_gene: TRBJ2-2
CDR3aa: CASSSGYTGELFF

v_gene: TRBV27
j_gene: TRBJ1-2
CDR3aa: CASGPRGVVGGYTF

v_gene: TRBV6-5
j_gene: TRBJ2-1
CDR3aa: CASNPGQAGHNEQFF

v_gene: TRBV27
j_gene: TRBJ2-7
CDR3aa: CASSLWRESEQYF

v_gene: TRBV2
j_gene: TRBJ1-2
CDR3aa: CASSEGGGYGYTF

v_gene: TRBV28
j_gene: TRBJ1-5
CDR3aa: CASSSRRQGGKQPQHF